The 31 T cell receptor beta chains reported below all come from one sample, sequenced in a study of cytotoxic CD8 clonotypes in ibrutinib-treated CLL. The data were produced by immunoSEQ multiplex PCR, yet TCRdb's version contains in-frame clones alone and is incomplete. The sample records 330,000 or so clones, 67% being singletons. The specimen comprised PBMCs, sampled after 36 months of ibrutinib treatment. These receptors were taken from a human donor with chronic lymphocytic leukemia.

The chain links TRBV19 to TRBJ1-4, with D uncertain. CDR1 is LNHDA and CDR2 is SQIVND in the germline V gene (reference sequence). CDR3 size: 13 residues. The V end lost 6 bases, the J end lost 5 bases, and 10 bases lay between the germline ends. In DNA form, the CDR3 reads TGTGCCAGTAGCCCCCGTCCAAATGAAAAACTGTTTTTT. This gives the protein CASSPRPNEKLFF.

The genes are TRBV5-1 and TRBJ1-1; D uncertain. This CDR3 has 14 amino acids. V lost 0 bases and J 0 bases, leaving 6 bases between the germline ends. Per germline, CDR1 SGHRS and CDR2 YFSETQ. The CDR3 protein is CASSLGVMNTEAFF. For the CDR3, the DNA is TGCGCCAGCAGCTTGGGAGTAATGAACACTGAAGCTTTCTTT. Full variable domain (missing parts from reference TRBV5-1 and TRBJ1-1): KAGVTQTPRYLIKTRGQQVTLSCSPISGHRSVSWYQQTPGQGLQFLFEYFSETQRNKGNFPGRFSGRQFSNSRSEMNVSTLELGDSALYLCASSLGVMNTEAFFGQGTRLTVV.

The chain recombines TRBV6-5 with TRBJ2-1; D not certain. Looked up from germline, CDR1 is MNHEY and CDR2 is SVGAGI. This CDR3 region has 13 residues. Trimming stripped 5 bases from V and 2 bases from J, with 7 bases between. The CDR3 DNA reads as TGTGCCAGCAGTCCCTTCCCCTACAATGAGCAGTTCTTC. The encoded protein is CASSPFPYNEQFF.

The chain uses TRBV6-6 and TRBJ2-3; D remains ambiguous. CDR1 and CDR2 from the germline V gene are MNHNY and SVGAGI (reference sequence). The CDR3 covers 14 residues. The V gene lost 1 base and the J gene lost 6 bases, with 11 bases spanning the gap. CDR3 residues: CASSYFRGTDTQYF. CDR3 coding DNA: TGTGCCAGCAGTTACTTCAGAGGTACCGATACGCAGTATTTT.

The CDR3 spells CASSPLKEKGSYEQYF. In DNA, the CDR3 is TGTGCCAGCAGCCCACTGAAGGAAAAGGGTTCCTACGAGCAGTACTTC. V and J are TRBV7-2 and TRBJ2-7; D is uncertain. The CDR3 runs to 16 residues. The V end lost 5 bases, the J end lost 1 base, and 18 bases lay between the germline ends. The germline V gene has CDR1 SGHTA and CDR2 FQGNSA.

The rearrangement uses TRBV9 and TRBJ1-4; unclear D gene. Germline loops: CDR1 SGDLS, CDR2 YYNGEE. This CDR3 has 18 residues. The V and J ends lost 4 bases and 6 bases respectively, with 25 bases between them. The CDR3, as DNA: TGTGCCAGCAGCTCCGAGGCTTCCTTTCAGTCAGCCGATGAAAAACTGTTTTTT. This encodes CASSSEASFQSADEKLFF.

The V gene is TRBV6-5, the J gene TRBJ2-1; TRBD2 agrees at 12 bases. V shed 2 bases and J 3 bases; nucleotides not matched to a gene: 2. The CDR3 loop spans 16 amino acids. Germline CDR1 is MNHEY and CDR2 is SVGAGI. CDR3 coding DNA: TGTGCCAGCAGTTACGGACTAGCGGGATTCTACAATGAGCAGTTCTTC. Residues: CASSYGLAGFYNEQFF.

The chain is built from TRBV19 and TRBJ2-3; 10 positions agree with TRBD2. The V gene's germline CDR1 is LNHDA and CDR2 SQIVND (reference sequence). The CDR3 is made up of 16 amino acids. The V gene end was trimmed by 8 bases and the J gene end by 5 bases; junction bases not matched to a gene: 13. The CDR3 bases are TGTGCCAGTTCTGGAATCTTAGCGGGAGGAAGAGATACGCAGTATTTT. Translating gives CASSGILAGGRDTQYF.

The chain recombines TRBV28 with TRBJ2-5; 9 positions agree with TRBD2. The DNA end favors TRBJ2-7, so the J call may be wrong. Germline CDR1 reads MDHEN; CDR2 reads SYDVKM. This CDR3 comprises 17 residues. For the CDR3, the DNA is TGTGCCAGCAGTTTATTAGAAAGCGGGGGGATGGCCTACGAGCAGTACTTC. Translating gives CASSLLESGGMAYEQYF.

The chain carries TRBV4-1 and TRBJ2-5; D is perhaps TRBD1 (6 bases). V was clipped by 1 base and J by 5 bases, with 14 bases between them. Looked up from germline, CDR1 is MGHRA and CDR2 is YSYEKL. This CDR3 region has 15 residues. In nucleotides, the CDR3 is TGCGCCAGCAGCCAAGGCCCGACAGGTTGGGAGACCCAGTACTTC. Protein sequence: CASSQGPTGWETQYF.

J is TRBJ2-1 and V is TRBV6-5; unclear D gene. Germline assignment: CDR1 MNHEY and CDR2 SVGAGI. The CDR3 contains 14 residues. The V end lost 5 bases, the J end lost 4 bases, and 12 bases lay between the germline ends. The CDR3 coding sequence is TGTGCCAGCAGTCCCCATCTGGGGTACAATGAGCAGTTCTTC. It codes for CASSPHLGYNEQFF.

The chain recombines TRBV7-9 with TRBJ2-1; TRBD1 is a possible D gene (5 bases). This CDR3 region has 16 residues. The V end was cut by 3 bases, the J end by 4 bases, with 16 bases between. Germline V gene sequence: CDR1 SEHNR, CDR2 FQNEAQ (reference sequence). The CDR3, as DNA: TGTGCCAGCAGCTTTGAGGCACAGGCAGTTTACAATGAGCAGTTCTTC. It yields the protein CASSFEAQAVYNEQFF.

This clone has just a few counts. The V and J genes are TRBV5-1 and TRBJ2-5; TRBD2 matches at 8 bases. This CDR3 is 14 amino acids long. Germline V gene lookup returns CDR1 SGHRS and CDR2 YFSETQ. V lost 4 bases, J lost 4 bases, and 6 bases stayed unmatched. The CDR3 is CASSPGLVRETQYF. As DNA, the CDR3 is TGCGCCAGCAGCCCGGGACTAGTTCGAGAGACCCAGTACTTC.

V is TRBV7-9 and J is TRBJ2-7; 9 nucleotides line up with TRBD2. The CDR3 runs 17 residues. CDR1 is SEHNR and CDR2 is FQNEAQ in the germline V gene (reference sequence). V shed 3 bases, J shed 1 base, and the junction held 10 bases outside the gene matches. In nucleotides, the CDR3 is TGTGCCAGCAGCTTCGGCGGGAGGGCCCTCGGGTCCTACGAGCAGTACTTC. It encodes CASSFGGRALGSYEQYF.

The V call is TRBV4-1, the J call TRBJ2-7, with 13 bases matching TRBD2. The J segment lost 2 bases and the V segment lost 2 bases, leaving 0 bases of the junction unmatched. The V gene's germline CDR1 is MGHRA and CDR2 YSYEKL. There are 15 residues in the CDR3. The DNA for the CDR3 is TGCGCCAGCAGCCAAACTAGCGGGGGGGCCTACGAGCAGTACTTC. Translated, it gives CASSQTSGGAYEQYF.

This chain connects TRBV9 to TRBJ2-3; D remains ambiguous. The germline V gene has CDR1 SGDLS and CDR2 YYNGEE. The CDR3 contains 13 residues. Trimming took 7 bases from V and 0 from J, leaving 9 bases between them. CDR3: CASLHGSTDTQYF. The DNA of the CDR3 is TGTGCCAGCCTTCACGGTAGCACAGATACGCAGTATTTT.

The V gene is TRBV10-3, the J gene TRBJ2-7; possible D gene TRBD1, 6 bases. There are 14 residues in the CDR3. Germline V CDR1 and CDR2: ENHRY, SYGVKD. Between the trimmed V and J ends, which lost 2 bases and 2 bases, there was a span of 10 bases. CDR3 amino acids: CAISERQAPYEQYF. The CDR3 DNA sequence: TGTGCCATCAGTGAGAGACAGGCTCCCTACGAGCAGTACTTC.

The rearrangement links TRBV11-2 to TRBJ2-6; 7 bases fit TRBD1. This CDR3 region has 19 residues. Trimming took 5 bases from V and 1 from J; bases not matched to a gene: 14. From germline, CDR1 is SGHAT and CDR2 FQNNGV. CDR3 protein: CASSHVGGPKNSGANVLTF. The CDR3 coding sequence is TGTGCCAGCAGCCATGTAGGGGGCCCTAAAAATTCTGGGGCCAACGTCCTGACTTTC.

This CDR3 is CASTAGTTGELFF. The CDR3 DNA reads TGTGCCAGCACCGCCGGCACAACCGGGGAGCTGTTTTTT. The chain combines TRBV9 with TRBJ2-2; D is undetermined. Trimming stripped 6 bases from V and 5 bases from J, with 11 bases between. The germline V gene has CDR1 SGDLS and CDR2 YYNGEE. CDR3 length equals 13 residues. The full variable domain, completed using reference TRBV9 and TRBJ2-2, is DSGVTQTPKHLITATGQRVTLRCSPRSGDLSVYWYQQSLDQGLQFLIQYYNGEERAKGNILERFSAQQFPDLHSELNLSSLELGDSALYFCASTAGTTGELFFGEGSRLTVL.

The chain joins TRBV5-4 to TRBJ1-6; 10 bases line up with TRBD1. The ends lost 4 bases at V and 8 bases at J; junction bases unmatched: 6. Per germline, CDR1 SGHNT and CDR2 YYREEE (reference sequence). The CDR3 is made up of 15 amino acids. Here the CDR3 reads CASSQTTGGHSPLHF. The DNA of the CDR3 is TGTGCCAGCAGCCAAACGACAGGGGGCCATTCACCCCTCCACTTT.

V usage is TRBV5-1 and J usage is TRBJ2-3, with D possibly TRBD2 on 6 matching bases. Deletions cut 7 bases from V and 4 bases from J, with 19 bases between. The V gene's germline CDR1 is SGHRS and CDR2 YFSETQ. This CDR3 region has 15 residues. The DNA for the CDR3 is TGCGCCAGCGCTCCAGCACTAGCCCGCCCAGATACGCAGTATTTT. The encoded protein is CASAPALARPDTQYF.

This clone was detected only a few times. This chain joins TRBV11-2 and TRBJ2-3, with 7 bases identical to TRBD1. CDR3 size: 17 residues. Germline CDR1 and CDR2: SGHAT and FQNNGV. V gave up 5 bases and J gave up 4 bases; unmatched junction bases: 15. The CDR3 DNA is TGTGCCAGCAGCCCACGCCGGGCAGGGGGAGTTGCAGATACGCAGTATTTT. This sequence encodes CASSPRRAGGVADTQYF.

Only a few counts were recorded for this clone. The CDR3 DNA reads TGTGCCAGCAGTGAACTTTACGACACAGATACGCAGTATTTT. Amino acid sequence: CASSELYDTDTQYF. The gene calls are TRBV2 and TRBJ2-3; D gene ambiguous. Germline lookup yields CDR1 SNHLY and CDR2 FYNNEI. CDR3 length: 14 amino acids. The ends were cut back, 2 bases at V and 2 bases at J, with 8 bases in the middle.

The chain has TRBV18 and TRBJ2-3, with 7 bases that match TRBD1. V was pared by 3 bases and J by 3 bases, with 6 bases of the junction left unmatched. CDR3 size: 15 residues. Germline lookup yields CDR1 KGHSH and CDR2 LQKENI. The CDR3 loop is CASSPEPGQTDTQYF. As DNA, the CDR3 is TGTGCCAGCTCACCCGAACCGGGACAGACAGATACGCAGTATTTT.

For the CDR3, the DNA is TGTGCCAGCAGCTTACCCTCGGGACCTCCCCAAGAGACCCAGTACTTC. It yields the protein CASSLPSGPPQETQYF. The V and J genes are TRBV7-2 and TRBJ2-5, with D perhaps given as TRBD1 or TRBD2 (5 bases each). This CDR3 spans 16 amino acids. Trimming removed 2 bases from V and 1 base from J, with 14 bases in between. Germline assignment: CDR1 SGHTA and CDR2 FQGNSA.

This clone was seen a single time. The rearrangement joins TRBV4-1 to TRBJ1-1; no reliable D call. The V gene lost 5 bases and the J gene lost 1 base, with 11 bases spanning the gap. Germline CDR1 and CDR2: MGHRA and YSYEKL. The CDR3 is 14 residues long. The CDR3 protein is CASSGWLANTEAFF. CDR3 nucleotide sequence: TGCGCCAGCAGCGGCTGGCTAGCGAACACTGAAGCTTTCTTT.

The chain couples TRBV19 to TRBJ1-6; D remains unclear. The V end was cut by 3 bases, the J end by 6 bases, with 12 bases between. Germline-derived CDR1 and CDR2 are LNHDA and SQIVND (reference sequence). The CDR3 contains 15 residues. In nucleotides, the CDR3 is TGTGCCAGTAGTATTTCTCCGGAGGCTAATTCACCCCTCCACTTT. Protein product: CASSISPEANSPLHF.

This chain uses TRBV4-3 with TRBJ2-2, with D unresolved. CDR1 is LGHNA, CDR2 YSLEER, per germline. Trimming took off 6 bases at V and 3 bases at J, with 11 bases between the two ends. CDR3 length: 14 amino acids. The CDR3 sequence is CASRISRHTGELFF. In DNA form, the CDR3 reads TGCGCCAGCAGGATCTCTAGGCACACCGGGGAGCTGTTTTTT.

The CDR3 nucleotides read TGTGCCAGCACAAGGGACCTTGAGCAGTTCTTC. Amino acids: CASTRDLEQFF. The V gene is TRBV28, the J gene TRBJ2-1; D is perhaps TRBD1 or TRBD2 (5 bases each). V dropped 7 bases and J dropped 9 bases, with 10 bases sitting between them. This CDR3 has 11 residues. The germline CDR1 and CDR2 sequences are MDHEN and SYDVKM.

This clone was detected only a few times. The chain employs TRBV5-5 and TRBJ2-2; tentative D call: TRBD2 (5 bases). The CDR3 has 13 amino acids. V gave up 2 bases and J gave up 7 bases, with 9 bases separating them. CDR1 SGHKS and CDR2 YYEKEE come from the germline V gene (reference sequence). The CDR3 DNA is TGTGCCAGCAGCTTTGGAGGCAGCGGGGAGCTGTTTTTT. Translation: CASSFGGSGELFF.

The chain has TRBV2 and TRBJ2-7, with D uncertain. With 3 bases removed from V and 0 bases from J, the gap between germline ends came to 9 bases. Germline V gives CDR1 SNHLY, CDR2 FYNNEI. This CDR3 region has 14 residues. The CDR3 is CASSDGSFSYEQYF. CDR3 DNA sequence: TGTGCCAGCAGTGACGGCAGCTTCTCCTACGAGCAGTACTTC.